This T cell receptor (beta chain) originates from a study of cytomegalovirus exposure and HLA in healthy donors. Study as a whole: Of more than 350 genotyped donors, roughly 80% clustered with self-reported Caucasian donors. General study results and limits: An ancestry cluster, one associated with Asian ancestry, reportedly showed fewer N-insertions than the approximately 660-donor mean in a later analysis.

This clone has a handful of counts. The antigen is unknown. It was with 60 Vbeta and 13 Jbeta primers that the PCR ran. Using immunoSEQ multiplex PCR, the repertoire was profiled, and TCRdb retains in-frame clones only, with some absent. The repertoire includes about 120,000 clones, 55% to 65% of them detected once, and more than 8.5% sits in the top ten. CDR1 is MNHNS and CDR2 is SASEGT in the germline V gene. Trimming at V came to 6 bases and at J to 4 bases, leaving 5 bases not matched to a gene. CDR3 size: 15 residues. The V gene is TRBV6-1, the J gene TRBJ2-1; 11 bases are shared with TRBD2. Sequencing input: PBMCs. The receptor was derived from a man aged 35 to 55 in good health and CMV-seropositive. CDR3 in DNA: TGTGCCAGCAGACTTAGCGGGGGGGAGTACAATGAGCAGTTCTTC. It yields the protein CASRLSGGEYNEQFF.